This T cell receptor (beta chain) was sequenced during a study of shared T cell receptors in the human thymus. Sequenced by immunoSEQ multiplex PCR; TCRdb stores in-frame clones only, minus some. The data hold some 640,000 clones, with approximately 89% observed a single time. These same records also appear under a second study, on human thymus T cells. From that second work: Related research described strongly overlapping thymic repertoires in unrelated people.

This clonotype was obtained from a boy under two years old with a congenital heart defect. Material: thymocytes.

The CDR3 region is CASSLEVTSGGTSTDTQYF. The DNA of the CDR3 is TGCGCCAGCAGCTTGGAGGTGACTAGCGGGGGAACTAGCACAGATACGCAGTATTTT. The rearrangement uses TRBV5-1 and TRBJ2-3; 12 bases are shared with TRBD2. The V segment lost 0 bases and the J segment 0 bases; nucleotides outside the gene matches: 8. This CDR3 is built from 19 residues. The germline V gene has CDR1 SGHRS and CDR2 YFSETQ.